These 8 T cell receptor beta chains were all obtained from the same sample, sequenced in a study of regulatory T cells in long-lasting Graves disease. To make TCR beta libraries, researchers used iRepertoire HTBI primers and Arm-PCR of CDR3 regions. TCRdb reanalysed the multiplex PCR reads using MiXCR and keeps one entry per CDR3 protein. The sample holds roughly 560,000 distinct CDR3 sequences, around 12% seen once. Time point: newly diagnosed GD, antithyroid drugs for less than 3 months. Preparation of the TCR library used RNA extracted from PBMCs. These same data were also listed under a study on T cells in Graves' hyperthyroidism and ophthalmopathy.

This specimen was peripheral blood mononuclear cells (PBMCs), taken at new diagnosis, from a patient treated with antithyroid drugs. These receptors all stem from a woman between 25 and 40 years old with Graves disease.

This clonotype has only a few counts. The DNA of the CDR3 is TGTGCCAGCAGTTTAAAAAGTAACTATCAGCCCCAGCATTTT. Translating it yields CASSLKSNYQPQHF. The V gene is TRBV12-3 or TRBV12-4, the J gene TRBJ1-5; D gene ambiguous. This CDR3 contains 14 residues. Trimming cost V 2 bases and J 5 bases, with 10 bases left between them.

This clonotype was observed a handful of times. One end of the junction fails to match germline, which may point to a read error. The chain carries TRBV5-1 and TRBJ1-1, with a weak D call TRBD1 (5 bases). There are 12 residues in the CDR3. The germline CDR1 and CDR2 sequences are SGHRS and YFSETQ. CDR3 bases: TGCGCCAGCAGTCAGAACGGGGACGGAGCTTCCTTT. Protein: CASSQNGDGASF.

The chain is built from TRBV19 and TRBJ2-5, with 13 bases matching TRBD2. V shed 3 bases and J 5 bases; nucleotides not matched to a gene: 12. The CDR3 extends over 18 amino acids. Germline CDR1 LNHDA, CDR2 SQIVND (reference sequence). CDR3 residues: CASSILLWTSGRLETQYF. The CDR3 region has the DNA TGTGCCAGTAGTATTCTACTTTGGACTAGCGGGAGACTTGAGACCCAGTACTTC.

As to this clonotype: This could be a read error, since a much larger clone is one nucleotide away. The chain joins TRBV19 to TRBJ2-5; D unresolved. Germline V gene sequence: CDR1 LNHDA, CDR2 SQIVND (reference sequence). The length of the CDR3 is 13 residues. V was shortened by 4 bases and J by 6 bases, with 12 bases between the two germline ends. The CDR3 nucleotides are TGTGCCAGTAGTAGGACGGTTGGGAAGACCCAGTACTTC. This codes for CASSRTVGKTQYF.

This chain joins TRBV12-3 or TRBV12-4 and TRBJ2-5; D is undetermined. This CDR3 spans 15 amino acids. V dropped 4 bases and J dropped 4 bases, with 16 bases sitting between them. The CDR3 here is CASSSNGPSRETQYF. CDR3 coding DNA: TGTGCCAGCAGTTCCAATGGACCTTCCCGAGAGACCCAGTACTTC.

There are many counts of this clonotype. This chain joins TRBV6-2 or TRBV6-3 and TRBJ2-1; 9 nucleotides agree with TRBD1. The ends lost 4 bases at V and 5 bases at J; junction bases unmatched: 9. Germline loops: CDR1 MNHEY, CDR2 SVGEGT. The CDR3 totals 16 residues. In DNA, the CDR3 is TGTGCCAGCAGTTTGCTGGACAGGGGATTCCACAATGAGCAGTTCTTC. This encodes CASSLLDRGFHNEQFF.

This clonotype has ten or more counts. The V and J genes are TRBV11-2 and TRBJ2-3; 7 bases are a match to TRBD2. The CDR3 totals 16 residues. V gave up 4 bases and J gave up 5 bases; unmatched junction bases: 12. The germline CDR1 and CDR2 sequences are SGHAT and FQNNGV. The CDR3 sequence is CASSSGPSGGLDTQYF. The CDR3 nucleotides read TGTGCCAGCAGCTCGGGACCCTCGGGGGGTTTAGATACGCAGTATTTT.

The genes are TRBV9 and TRBJ2-1; 12 bases match TRBD2. The CDR3 length is 16 residues. Losses at the gene ends were 3 bases for V and 9 bases for J; bases not matched to a gene: 10. From germline, CDR1 is SGDLS and CDR2 YYNGEE. For the CDR3, the DNA is TGTGCCAGCAGCGGAAACGGACTAGCGGGATTCGGTGAGCAGTTCTTC. Amino acids: CASSGNGLAGFGEQFF.